These 11 T cell receptor beta chains originate from one sample sequenced in a study of radiotherapy plus CTLA-4 blockade in lung cancer. Measured with immunoSEQ multiplex PCR; TCRdb has only the in-frame clones, and not every one. The data hold 35,000 to 40,000 clones, with approximately 85% observed a single time. This specimen was peripheral blood, taken from a patient treated with radiotherapy plus ipilimumab. The source of these receptors is a human donor with non-small cell lung cancer who had stable disease on radiotherapy plus ipilimumab.

The CDR3 loop is CASSLLSVAGADTQYF. CDR3 in DNA: TGTGCCAGCAGCTTACTCTCGGTAGCGGGAGCAGATACGCAGTATTTT. The chain is built from TRBV7-2 and TRBJ2-3; 9 bases align to TRBD2. V lost 2 bases to trimming and J lost 4 bases; unmatched junction nucleotides: 7. CDR3 size: 16 residues. Germline CDR1 and CDR2: SGHTA and FQGNSA. Looking up the rest from reference TRBV7-2 and TRBJ2-3 gives the full variable domain: GAGVSQSPSNKVTEKGKDVELRCDPISGHTALYWYRQSLGQGLEFLIYFQGNSAPDKSGLPSDRFSAERTGGSVSTLTIQRTQQEDSAVYLCASSLLSVAGADTQYFGPGTRLTVL.

J is TRBJ2-1 and V is TRBV6-1; no firm D call. This CDR3 spans 14 amino acids. V was cut by 6 bases and J by 2 bases, with 11 bases left in between. The germline gives CDR1 MNHNS, CDR2 SASEGT. In nucleotides, the CDR3 is TGTGCCAGCAGCCGGTTGAGAGCCTACAATGAGCAGTTCTTC. This translates into CASSRLRAYNEQFF.

This rearrangement joins TRBV4-3 to TRBJ2-1; 15 bases match TRBD2. The CDR3 extends over 18 amino acids. Unmatched junction bases numbered 5, after V lost 1 base and J lost 4 bases. Germline loops: CDR1 LGHNA, CDR2 YSLEER. The CDR3 region is CASSQAEGLAGGYNEQFF. The CDR3 nucleotides are TGCGCCAGCAGCCAAGCAGAGGGACTAGCGGGGGGATACAATGAGCAGTTCTTC.

The chain recombines TRBV10-2 with TRBJ2-1, with TRBD1 matching over 10 bases. Trimming cost V 6 bases and J 6 bases; bases outside gene matches: 8. The CDR3 is made up of 15 amino acids. The germline CDR1 and CDR2 sequences are WSHSY and SAAADI. CDR3: CASRGFRTGGNEQFF. For the CDR3, the DNA is TGCGCCAGCAGGGGATTCAGGACAGGGGGCAATGAGCAGTTCTTC.

The chain combines TRBV28 with TRBJ1-3, with unresolved D. Trimming removed 4 bases from V and 2 bases from J, with 9 bases in between. The CDR3 loop spans 14 amino acids. CDR1 is MDHEN and CDR2 is SYDVKM in the germline V gene. The CDR3 protein is CASSYISPGNTIYF. Here the CDR3 DNA reads TGTGCCAGCAGTTACATCTCCCCTGGAAACACCATATATTTT.

The rearrangement links TRBV6-5 to TRBJ2-7; TRBD2 matches at 8 bases. The CDR3 is made up of 15 amino acids. CDR1 MNHEY and CDR2 SVGAGI come from the germline V gene. J gave up 3 bases and V 5 bases, and 9 bases lay outside the gene matches. The CDR3 reads CASSPREREFYEQYF. CDR3 coding DNA: TGTGCCAGCAGTCCGCGTGAGCGGGAGTTCTACGAGCAGTACTTC.

The V gene is TRBV10-3, the J gene TRBJ2-7; 11 positions agree with TRBD2. The V segment lost 6 bases and the J segment 5 bases; nucleotides outside the gene matches: 6. The CDR3 is 14 amino acids. Germline V gene sequence: CDR1 ENHRY, CDR2 SYGVKD. The DNA for the CDR3 is TGTGCCATCAGAAGACTAGCGGGAATCCACGAGCAGTACTTC. Its translation is CAIRRLAGIHEQYF.

This clone was seen a few times. In nucleotides, the CDR3 is TGTGCCAGCAGTGAACAACTAGCGGGAGGCACCGGGGAGCTGTTTTTT. Protein sequence: CASSEQLAGGTGELFF. The genes are TRBV2 and TRBJ2-2, with 12 bases that match TRBD2. The V gene end was trimmed by 2 bases and the J gene end by 4 bases; junction bases not matched to a gene: 2. Per germline, CDR1 SNHLY and CDR2 FYNNEI. This CDR3 is 16 amino acids long.

The chain combines TRBV2 with TRBJ2-1; D remains unclear. CDR3 length: 11 residues. Trimming stripped 5 bases from V and 14 bases from J, with 13 bases between. From germline, CDR1 is SNHLY and CDR2 FYNNEI. Here the CDR3 DNA reads TGTGCCAGCAGTTTAGCTACAAACGAGTTCTTC. Its translation: CASSLATNEFF.

The J gene is TRBJ1-5, the V gene TRBV2, with D uncertain. Per the germline V gene, CDR1 is SNHLY and CDR2 is FYNNEI. The CDR3 has 13 amino acids. V dropped 3 bases and J dropped 4 bases, with 7 bases sitting between them. The chain's CDR3 is CASSDLENQPQHF. DNA for the CDR3: TGTGCCAGCAGTGATTTAGAAAATCAGCCCCAGCATTTT.

V usage is TRBV5-1 and J usage is TRBJ1-6; D might be TRBD1 (6 bases). The germline V gene has CDR1 SGHRS and CDR2 YFSETQ. This CDR3 region has 15 residues. Trimming pared 4 bases from V and 7 bases from J, leaving 15 bases between. The DNA for the CDR3 is TGCGCCAGCAGCCGGGAGGGGGGGAAGAATTCACCCCTCCACTTT. It yields the protein CASSREGGKNSPLHF.